These 2 T cell receptor beta chains were sequenced from one sample in a study of cytomegalovirus exposure and HLA in healthy donors. PCR employed 60 Vbeta and 13 Jbeta primers. Clones were read by immunoSEQ multiplex PCR, and TCRdb kept only the in-frame ones, dropping some. In the table there are under 200,000 clones, approximately 85% of which are singletons. The sample taken for sequencing was PBMCs. The source is a man younger than 30 in good health and CMV-seropositive.

Turning to this clone: Mismatch with germline at one junction end may stem from a read error. Other nucleotide sequences from this sample produce the same CDR3. The V and J genes are TRBV6-5 and TRBJ2-7, with D maybe TRBD2 (7 bases). CDR1 and CDR2 (germline): MNHEY, SVGAGI. CDR3 length equals 16 residues. Here the CDR3 reads CASSYSVTGGRYEQYF. The CDR3 DNA sequence: TGTGCCAGTAGTTACTCAGTTACGGGGGGCCGCTACGAGCAGTACTTC.

This chain joins TRBV5-8 and TRBJ2-5, with TRBD1 as a possible D gene (5 bases). V dropped 4 bases and J dropped 5 bases, with 15 bases sitting between them. This CDR3 contains 14 residues. Per germline, CDR1 SGHTS and CDR2 YDEGEE. This chain's CDR3 is CASSPGQPGETQYF. The DNA of the CDR3 is TGTGCCAGCAGCCCGGGCCAACCAGGGGAGACCCAGTACTTC.